The entry below gives a single T cell receptor beta chain sequence along with its context. The junction had 10 bases not matched to a gene; V was cut back by 3 bases and J by 0 bases. The CDR3 consists of 18 residues. Germline V lookup: CDR1 MDHEN, CDR2 SYDVKM. Generated by immunoSEQ multiplex PCR, the TCRdb table keeps only in-frame clones and is missing some. Among fewer than 90,000 clones listed, 70% to 90% were seen once. These data belong to a study of T cell responses to AZD1222 COVID-19 vaccine. The sample here was peripheral blood, taken on day 0 of AZD1222 vaccination. This chain connects TRBV28 to TRBJ1-5; 8 bases agree with TRBD1. The TCR originated in an adult in good health. CDR3 loop: CASSLARGQGGSNQPQHF. CDR3 in DNA: TGTGCCAGCAGTTTGGCGCGAGGACAGGGTGGTAGCAATCAGCCCCAGCATTTT.